This TCR beta chain is from a study of blood T cell repertoires in COVID-19. About the study: The United States, Italy and Spain supplied acute and convalescent COVID-19 samples. Sample material is recorded as cDNA or gDNA derived from T cells, B-cell-depleted T cells, or PBMCs.

The CDR3 covers 14 residues. Trimming took 4 bases from V and 7 from J, leaving 14 bases between them. The V gene's germline CDR1 is MNHEY and CDR2 SVGAGI. Clones were read by immunoSEQ multiplex PCR, and TCRdb kept only the in-frame ones, dropping some. The data contain about 300,000 clones, around 89% of them singletons. The sequenced sample consisted of peripheral blood. This rearrangement joins TRBV6-5 to TRBJ2-4, with a weak D call TRBD1 (7 bases). This receptor was identified in a woman aged 25-40 years who had recovered from COVID-19. This CDR3 is CASSSQGGENIQYF. The CDR3 DNA reads TGTGCCAGCAGTTCTCAGGGGGGTGAGAACATTCAGTACTTC.